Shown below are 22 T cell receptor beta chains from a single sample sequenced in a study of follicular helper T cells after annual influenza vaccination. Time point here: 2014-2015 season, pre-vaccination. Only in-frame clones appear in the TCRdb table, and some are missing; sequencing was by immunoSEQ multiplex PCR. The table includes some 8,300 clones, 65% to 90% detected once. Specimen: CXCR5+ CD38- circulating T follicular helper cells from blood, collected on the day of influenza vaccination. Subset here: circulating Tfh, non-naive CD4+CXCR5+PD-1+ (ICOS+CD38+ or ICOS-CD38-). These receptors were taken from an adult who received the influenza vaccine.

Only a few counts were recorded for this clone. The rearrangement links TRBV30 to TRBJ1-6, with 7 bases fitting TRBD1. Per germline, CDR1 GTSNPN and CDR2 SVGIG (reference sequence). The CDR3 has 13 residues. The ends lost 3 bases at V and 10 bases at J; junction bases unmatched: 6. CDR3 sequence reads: CAWRTGQGSPLHF. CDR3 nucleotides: TGTGCCTGGAGGACAGGGCAGGGGTCACCCCTCCACTTT.

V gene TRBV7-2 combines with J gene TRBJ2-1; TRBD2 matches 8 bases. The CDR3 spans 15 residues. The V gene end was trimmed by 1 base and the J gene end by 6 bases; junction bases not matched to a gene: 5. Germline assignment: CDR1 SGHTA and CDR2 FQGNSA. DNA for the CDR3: TGTGCCAGCAGCTTAGAAGGACTAGCTCCCAATGAGCAGTTCTTC. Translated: CASSLEGLAPNEQFF.

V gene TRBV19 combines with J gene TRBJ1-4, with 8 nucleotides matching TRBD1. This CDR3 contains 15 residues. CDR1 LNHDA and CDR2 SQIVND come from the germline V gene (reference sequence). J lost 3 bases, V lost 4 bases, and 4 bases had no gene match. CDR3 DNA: TGTGCCAGTAGTACTCAACAGGGGGCTAATGAAAAACTGTTTTTT. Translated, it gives CASSTQQGANEKLFF. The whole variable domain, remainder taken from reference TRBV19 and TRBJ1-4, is DGGITQSPKYLFRKEGQNVTLSCEQNLNHDAMYWYRQDPGQGLRLIYYSQIVNDFQKGDIAEGYSVSREKKESFPLTVTSAQKNPTAFYLCASSTQQGANEKLFFGSGTQLSVL.

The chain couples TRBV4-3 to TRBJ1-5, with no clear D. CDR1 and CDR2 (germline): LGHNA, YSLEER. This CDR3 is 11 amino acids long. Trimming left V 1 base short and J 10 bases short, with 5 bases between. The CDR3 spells CASSQGRPQHF. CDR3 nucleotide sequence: TGCGCCAGCAGCCAAGGACGACCCCAGCATTTT.

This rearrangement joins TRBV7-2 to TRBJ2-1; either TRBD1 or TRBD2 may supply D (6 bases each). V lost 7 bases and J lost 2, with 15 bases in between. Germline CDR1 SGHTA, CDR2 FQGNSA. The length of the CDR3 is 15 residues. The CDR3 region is CASTFGGGTYNEQFF. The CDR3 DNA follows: TGTGCCAGCACATTCGGGGGCGGAACCTACAATGAGCAGTTCTTC.

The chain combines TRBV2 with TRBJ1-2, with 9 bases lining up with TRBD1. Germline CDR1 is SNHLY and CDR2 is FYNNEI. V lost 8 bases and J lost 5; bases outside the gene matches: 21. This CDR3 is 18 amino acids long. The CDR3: CASRQGEGHGRLKYGYTF. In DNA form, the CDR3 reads TGTGCCAGCCGACAGGGGGAGGGACATGGCCGTCTTAAGTATGGCTACACCTTC.

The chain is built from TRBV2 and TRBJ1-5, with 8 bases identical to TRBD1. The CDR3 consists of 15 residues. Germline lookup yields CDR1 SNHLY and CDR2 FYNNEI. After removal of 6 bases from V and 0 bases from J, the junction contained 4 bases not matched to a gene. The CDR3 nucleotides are TGTGCCAGCAGGGGGACAGGCCATAGCAATCAGCCCCAGCATTTT. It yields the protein CASRGTGHSNQPQHF.

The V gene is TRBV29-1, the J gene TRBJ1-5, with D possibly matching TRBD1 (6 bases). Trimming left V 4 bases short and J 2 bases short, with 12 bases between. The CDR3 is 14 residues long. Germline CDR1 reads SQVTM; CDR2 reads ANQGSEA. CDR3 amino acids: CSVGERQGNQPQHF. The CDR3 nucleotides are TGCAGCGTTGGCGAGAGACAGGGCAATCAGCCCCAGCATTTT.

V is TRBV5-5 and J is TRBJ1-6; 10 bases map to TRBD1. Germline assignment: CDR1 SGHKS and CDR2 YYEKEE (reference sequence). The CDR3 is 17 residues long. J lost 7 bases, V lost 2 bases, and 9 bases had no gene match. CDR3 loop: CASSFGTGDGSNSPLHF. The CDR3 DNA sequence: TGTGCCAGCAGCTTCGGGACAGGGGACGGTTCAAATTCACCCCTCCACTTT.

The CDR3 reads CASSLPGTQGGNIQYF. DNA for the CDR3: TGTGCCAGCAGCTTACCCGGGACCCAAGGAGGAAACATTCAGTACTTC. This rearrangement joins TRBV7-8 to TRBJ2-4; D may correspond to TRBD1 or TRBD2 (5 bases each). V lost 2 bases, J lost 6 bases, and 17 bases lay in between. Germline V gives CDR1 SGHVS, CDR2 FQNEAQ. The CDR3 spans 16 residues.

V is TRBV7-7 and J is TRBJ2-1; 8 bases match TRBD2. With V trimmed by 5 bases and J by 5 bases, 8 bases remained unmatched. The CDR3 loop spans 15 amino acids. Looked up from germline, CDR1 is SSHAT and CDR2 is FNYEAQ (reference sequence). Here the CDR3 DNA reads TGTGCCAGCAGCCCCCCGGGGGGGCACAACAATGAGCAGTTCTTC. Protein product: CASSPPGGHNNEQFF. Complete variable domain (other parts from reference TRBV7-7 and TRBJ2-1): GAGVSQSPRYKVTKRGQDVTLRCDPISSHATLYWYQQALGQGPEFLTYFNYEAQPDKSGLPSDRFSAERPEGSISTLTIQRTEQRDSAMYRCASSPPGGHNNEQFFGPGTRLTVL.

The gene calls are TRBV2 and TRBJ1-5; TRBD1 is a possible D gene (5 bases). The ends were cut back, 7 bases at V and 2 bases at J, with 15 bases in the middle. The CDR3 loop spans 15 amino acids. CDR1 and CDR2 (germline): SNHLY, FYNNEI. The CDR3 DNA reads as TGTGCCAGCAAGAGGACACTCAGTGGCAATCAGCCCCAGCATTTT. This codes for CASKRTLSGNQPQHF.

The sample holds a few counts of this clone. CDR3 bases: TGTGCCAGCAGTTTGGGAAATCAGCCCCAGCATTTT. It yields the protein CASSLGNQPQHF. The chain recombines TRBV25-1 with TRBJ1-5; the D is unclear. V lost 5 bases to trimming and J lost 4 bases, with 6 bases between them. CDR3 length: 12 amino acids. CDR1 is MGHDK and CDR2 is SYGVNS in the germline V gene. The entire variable domain, with the rest obtained from reference TRBV25-1 and TRBJ1-5, is as follows: EADIYQTPRYLVIGTGKKITLECSQTMGHDKMYWYQQDPGMELHLIHYSYGVNSTEKGDLSSESTVSRIRTEHFPLTLESARPSHTSQYLCASSLGNQPQHFGDGTRLSIL.

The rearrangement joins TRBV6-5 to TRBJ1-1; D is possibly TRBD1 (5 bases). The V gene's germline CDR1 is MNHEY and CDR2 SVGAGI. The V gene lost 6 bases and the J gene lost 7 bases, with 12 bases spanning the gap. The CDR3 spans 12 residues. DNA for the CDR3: TGTGCCAGCAGCGACCGACAGTATGAAGCTTTCTTT. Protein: CASSDRQYEAFF.

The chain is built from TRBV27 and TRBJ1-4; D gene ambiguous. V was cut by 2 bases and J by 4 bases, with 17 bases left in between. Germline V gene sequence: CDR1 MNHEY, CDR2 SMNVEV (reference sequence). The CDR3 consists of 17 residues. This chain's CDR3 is CASSLKLSGGGNEKLFF. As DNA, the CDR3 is TGTGCCAGCAGTTTAAAGCTCTCGGGAGGAGGTAATGAAAAACTGTTTTTT. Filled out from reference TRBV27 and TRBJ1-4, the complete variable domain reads EAQVTQNPRYLITVTGKKLTVTCSQNMNHEYMSWYRQDPGLGLRQIYYSMNVEVTDKGDVPEGYKVSRKEKRNFPLILESPSPNQTSLYFCASSLKLSGGGNEKLFFGSGTQLSVL.

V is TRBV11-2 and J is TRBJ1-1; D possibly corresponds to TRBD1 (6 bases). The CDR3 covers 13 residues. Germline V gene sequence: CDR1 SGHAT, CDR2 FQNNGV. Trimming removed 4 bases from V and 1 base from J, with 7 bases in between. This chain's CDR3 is CASSSDRNTEAFF. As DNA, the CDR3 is TGTGCCAGCAGCTCGGACAGGAACACTGAAGCTTTCTTT. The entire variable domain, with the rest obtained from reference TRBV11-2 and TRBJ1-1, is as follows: EAGVAQSPRYKIIEKRQSVAFWCNPISGHATLYWYQQILGQGPKLLIQFQNNGVVDDSQLPKDRFSAERLKGVDSTLKIQPAKLEDSAVYLCASSSDRNTEAFFGQGTRLTVV.

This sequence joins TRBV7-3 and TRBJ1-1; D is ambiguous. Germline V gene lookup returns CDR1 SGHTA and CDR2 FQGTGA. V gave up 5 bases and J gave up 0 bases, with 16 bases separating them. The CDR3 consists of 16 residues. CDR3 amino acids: CASSLGSGFMNTEAFF. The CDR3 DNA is TGTGCCAGCAGCCTTGGGTCGGGGTTCATGAACACTGAAGCTTTCTTT. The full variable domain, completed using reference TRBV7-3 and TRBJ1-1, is GAGVSQTPSNKVTEKGKYVELRCDPISGHTALYWYRQSLGQGPEFLIYFQGTGAADDSGLPNDRFFAVRPEGSVSTLKIQRTERGDSAVYLCASSLGSGFMNTEAFFGQGTRLTVV.

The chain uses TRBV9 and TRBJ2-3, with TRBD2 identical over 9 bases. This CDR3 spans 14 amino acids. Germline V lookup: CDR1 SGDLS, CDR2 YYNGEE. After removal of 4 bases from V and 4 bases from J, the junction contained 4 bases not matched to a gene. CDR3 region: CASSNSGGADTQYF. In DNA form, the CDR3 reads TGTGCCAGCAGCAATAGCGGGGGTGCAGATACGCAGTATTTT.

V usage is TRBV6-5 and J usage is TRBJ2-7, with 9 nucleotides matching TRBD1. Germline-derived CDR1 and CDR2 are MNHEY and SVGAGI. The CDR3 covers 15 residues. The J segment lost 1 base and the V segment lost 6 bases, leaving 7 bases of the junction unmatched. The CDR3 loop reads CASSDTGGGSYEQYF. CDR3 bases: TGTGCCAGCAGCGACACAGGGGGCGGATCCTACGAGCAGTACTTC.

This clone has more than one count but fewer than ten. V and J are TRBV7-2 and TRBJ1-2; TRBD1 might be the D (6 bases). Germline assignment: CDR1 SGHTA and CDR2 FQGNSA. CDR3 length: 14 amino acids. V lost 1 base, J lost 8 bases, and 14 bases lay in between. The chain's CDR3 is CASSLGSRGWGYTF. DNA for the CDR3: TGTGCCAGCAGCTTAGGGTCCAGGGGATGGGGCTACACCTTC.

The CDR3 DNA is TGTGCCAGCAGTTTACGGTACGAGCAGTACTTC. It translates to CASSLRYEQYF. The chain combines TRBV28 with TRBJ2-7; no reliable D call. The germline V gene encodes CDR1 MDHEN and CDR2 SYDVKM. CDR3 length: 11 residues. Trimming left V 2 bases short and J 4 bases short, with 3 bases between.

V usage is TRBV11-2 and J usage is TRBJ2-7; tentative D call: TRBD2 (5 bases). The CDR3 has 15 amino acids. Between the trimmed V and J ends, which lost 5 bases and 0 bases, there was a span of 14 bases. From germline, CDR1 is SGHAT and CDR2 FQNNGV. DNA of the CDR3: TGTGCCAGCAGCCCACGAGGACGGGACTCCTACGAGCAGTACTTC. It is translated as CASSPRGRDSYEQYF.